This T cell receptor beta chain was documented in a study of T cells in tumors after PD-1 blockade. The V and J ends lost 0 bases and 5 bases, in that order; junction bases with no gene match: 18. Germline loops: CDR1 SGHAT, CDR2 FQNNGV. There are 20 residues in the CDR3. The table came from immunoSEQ multiplex PCR; TCRdb's copy has only in-frame clones and leaves some out. The sample has around 34,000 clones, roughly 76% seen once. The TCR sequence derives from a human donor with basal cell carcinoma. The V gene is TRBV11-2, the J gene TRBJ2-2; the match to TRBD2 covers 7 bases. The material sequenced was PBMCs, taken after anti-PD-1 treatment. This CDR3 reads CASSLEPGPGGFPGTGELFF. The CDR3 coding sequence is TGTGCCAGCAGCTTAGAGCCTGGACCGGGGGGATTCCCGGGTACCGGGGAGCTGTTTTTT.